These 24 T cell receptor beta chains originate from one sample sequenced in a study of cytomegalovirus exposure and HLA in healthy donors. The PCR ran on 60 Vbeta and 13 Jbeta primers. TCRdb's copy holds only in-frame clones and misses some; the assay was immunoSEQ multiplex PCR. The sample comprises some 150,000 clones, roughly 78% of which are singletons, and roughly 3.1% rests with the top ten. The sequenced sample was PBMCs. These TCRs come from a middle-aged man in good health and CMV-seropositive.

This clone was seen just once. The V call is TRBV6-1, the J call TRBJ2-7; 9 nucleotides line up with TRBD2. This CDR3 contains 15 residues. Trimming removed 5 bases from V and 0 bases from J; junction bases left unmatched: 5. CDR1 is MNHNS, CDR2 SASEGT, per germline. DNA of the CDR3: TGTGCCAGCAGTAGGACTAGCGACAGCTCCTACGAGCAGTACTTC. This gives the protein CASSRTSDSSYEQYF.

CDR3 sequence reads: CASSVALGGDGYTF. The CDR3 DNA reads TGTGCCAGCAGCGTAGCCCTTGGGGGGGATGGCTACACCTTC. The chain joins TRBV9 to TRBJ1-2, with D possibly being TRBD1 (5 bases). CDR3 length: 14 residues. Trimming took off 0 bases at V and 6 bases at J, with 12 bases between the two ends. CDR1 and CDR2 from the germline V gene are SGDLS and YYNGEE.

V gene TRBV16 combines with J gene TRBJ1-4; D call uncertain. The germline V and J ends were trimmed by 6 bases and 11 bases, with 22 bases remaining between them. This CDR3 has 15 amino acids. CDR1 and CDR2 from the germline V gene are KGHSY and FQNENV. Here the CDR3 DNA reads TGTGCCAGCAGACTTAATTCGGCCCCGTCGGGGAAACTGTTTTTT. Translated: CASRLNSAPSGKLFF.

As for this clone: Other DNA sequences in this specimen translate into the identical CDR3. The chain combines TRBV5-1 with TRBJ2-7; 11 positions match TRBD2. Germline CDR1 reads SGHRS; CDR2 reads YFSETQ. The V gene end was trimmed by 4 bases and the J gene end by 3 bases; junction bases not matched to a gene: 3. This CDR3 region has 14 residues. DNA of the CDR3: TGCGCCAGCAGCCTCACTAGCGGGAGCTACGAGCAGTACTTC. It translates to CASSLTSGSYEQYF.

This clone showed up just a few times. The chain uses TRBV4-1 and TRBJ1-3; possible D gene TRBD1, 5 bases. Germline CDR1 is MGHRA and CDR2 is YSYEKL. Trimming took 4 bases from V and 5 from J, leaving 15 bases between them. There are 15 residues in the CDR3. This chain's CDR3 is CASSLGTGRRNTIYF. The CDR3 DNA is TGCGCCAGCAGCCTAGGTACAGGAAGGAGAAACACCATATATTTT.

This chain links TRBV18 with TRBJ2-6; 8 nucleotides match TRBD1. The CDR3 runs 17 residues. Germline V CDR1 and CDR2: KGHSH, LQKENI. The V and J ends lost 1 base and 3 bases, in that order; junction bases with no gene match: 5. This chain's CDR3 is CASSPRTGMSGANVLTF. The DNA of the CDR3 is TGTGCCAGCTCACCACGGACAGGGATGAGTGGGGCCAACGTCCTGACTTTC.

The chain is built from TRBV27 and TRBJ2-1; 7 positions agree with TRBD2. Per germline, CDR1 MNHEY and CDR2 SMNVEV (reference sequence). This CDR3 has 14 residues. The J segment lost 6 bases and the V segment lost 5 bases, leaving 7 bases of the junction unmatched. CDR3 DNA sequence: TGTGCCAGCAGTGGTGGGAGGGCCCCCAATGAGCAGTTCTTC. Translating gives CASSGGRAPNEQFF.

This clone was seen more than once but under ten times. The sample holds other DNA sequences that translate to the same CDR3. The rearrangement links TRBV27 to TRBJ1-1; D possibly corresponds to TRBD1 (5 bases). This CDR3 spans 14 amino acids. Per the germline V gene, CDR1 is MNHEY and CDR2 is SMNVEV (reference sequence). The germline V and J ends were trimmed by 2 bases and 3 bases, with 10 bases remaining between them. The CDR3 spells CASSLQGRYTEAFF. As DNA, the CDR3 is TGTGCCAGCAGTTTACAGGGTAGGTACACTGAAGCTTTCTTT.

The table lists this clone with a few counts. The chain links TRBV28 to TRBJ1-5; D might be TRBD1 (5 bases). The CDR3 consists of 14 residues. Germline V gives CDR1 MDHEN, CDR2 SYDVKM. V was shortened by 3 bases and J by 0 bases, with 6 bases between the two germline ends. The CDR3: CASSFQGSNQPQHF. The CDR3 nucleotides read TGTGCCAGCAGTTTTCAGGGTAGCAATCAGCCCCAGCATTTT.

The V and J genes are TRBV30 and TRBJ2-1, with 9 bases lining up with TRBD1. This CDR3 comprises 14 residues. The J segment lost 0 bases and the V segment lost 4 bases, leaving 1 base of the junction unmatched. CDR1 is GTSNPN, CDR2 SVGIG, per germline (reference sequence). CDR3 sequence reads: CAWTGQGSYNEQFF. CDR3 nucleotide sequence: TGTGCCTGGACGGGACAGGGCTCCTACAATGAGCAGTTCTTC.

V is TRBV10-1 and J is TRBJ2-3; D not resolved. V was shortened by 5 bases and J by 1 base, with 4 bases between the two germline ends. This CDR3 contains 12 residues. CDR1 is WNHNN and CDR2 is SYGVQD in the germline V gene (reference sequence). The CDR3: CASSPGTDTQYF. DNA of the CDR3: TGCGCCAGCAGTCCAGGCACAGATACGCAGTATTTT.

This chain links TRBV19 with TRBJ1-1, with no clear D. This CDR3 comprises 13 residues. Per germline, CDR1 LNHDA and CDR2 SQIVND (reference sequence). The V gene lost 6 bases and the J gene lost 3 bases, with 11 bases spanning the gap. The CDR3 DNA is TGTGCCAGTAGACCAAGCGGGGACACTGAAGCTTTCTTT. Translation: CASRPSGDTEAFF.

The rearrangement uses TRBV5-1 and TRBJ1-5; D unresolved. From germline, CDR1 is SGHRS and CDR2 YFSETQ. CDR3 length: 15 residues. V shed 4 bases and J shed 3 bases, with 14 bases lying between them. CDR3 DNA: TGCGCCAGCAGCCCCGAGGGTCGAAACAATCAGCCCCAGCATTTT. As protein: CASSPEGRNNQPQHF.

The gene calls are TRBV27 and TRBJ2-5; no definite D call. The V end lost 6 bases, the J end lost 2 bases, and 10 bases lay between the germline ends. Germline V gene lookup returns CDR1 MNHEY and CDR2 SMNVEV (reference sequence). This CDR3 contains 13 residues. The CDR3 DNA follows: TGTGCCAGCAGGAAACCGCAGCAAGAGACCCAGTACTTC. It translates to CASRKPQQETQYF.

This chain uses TRBV4-1 with TRBJ2-4, with D unclear. The CDR3 runs to 16 residues. The V and J ends lost 1 base and 6 bases respectively, with 16 bases between them. Germline V gene lookup returns CDR1 MGHRA and CDR2 YSYEKL. CDR3 in DNA: TGCGCCAGCAGCCAAGGGGCCCAGGTGGGCCGAAACATTCAGTACTTC. This codes for CASSQGAQVGRNIQYF.

V is TRBV7-9 and J is TRBJ1-1; D is perhaps TRBD1 (6 bases). Germline V CDR1 and CDR2: SEHNR, FQNEAQ (reference sequence). V lost 5 bases and J lost 1, with 14 bases in between. The CDR3 has 15 amino acids. Here the CDR3 DNA reads TGTGCCAGCAGCCTAGAGGGGGATTCGAACACTGAAGCTTTCTTT. It yields the protein CASSLEGDSNTEAFF.

V is TRBV14 and J is TRBJ2-7; D possibly corresponds to TRBD1 (5 bases). This CDR3 has 14 residues. Germline assignment: CDR1 SGHDN and CDR2 FVKESK. V was cut by 4 bases and J by 2 bases, with 12 bases left in between. The CDR3 DNA sequence: TGTGCCAGCAGCCGGTCCCCCAGGGCCTACGAGCAGTACTTC. As protein: CASSRSPRAYEQYF.

V usage is TRBV6-5 and J usage is TRBJ2-7; 12 bases match TRBD1. The CDR3 runs 15 residues. Germline CDR1 and CDR2: MNHEY and SVGAGI. The J segment lost 5 bases and the V segment lost 5 bases, leaving 7 bases of the junction unmatched. This CDR3 reads CASSRDRGRVNEQYF. CDR3 sequence (DNA): TGTGCCAGCAGTAGGGACAGGGGGCGCGTCAACGAGCAGTACTTC.

This clone occurred a few times. The CDR3 DNA sequence: TGTGCCAGCGGGATAGGGGCGCCAGATACGCAGTATTTT. This sequence encodes CASGIGAPDTQYF. The chain recombines TRBV7-2 with TRBJ2-3; perhaps TRBD1 as D (5 bases). The length of the CDR3 is 13 residues. Trimming left V 8 bases short and J 4 bases short, with 13 bases between. From germline, CDR1 is SGHTA and CDR2 FQGNSA.

The V and J genes are TRBV27 and TRBJ2-2, with 9 bases that match TRBD2. V gave up 5 bases and J gave up 4 bases; unmatched junction bases: 8. Germline V gene sequence: CDR1 MNHEY, CDR2 SMNVEV (reference sequence). CDR3 length: 16 residues. The CDR3 nucleotides read TGTGCCAGCAGTGTAGGCGGGAGGGCCGTCACCGGGGAGCTGTTTTTT. It encodes CASSVGGRAVTGELFF.

Only a few counts were recorded for this clone. The V and J genes are TRBV5-6 and TRBJ2-5; 7 nucleotides line up with TRBD1. The J segment lost 2 bases and the V segment lost 0 bases, leaving 10 bases of the junction unmatched. This CDR3 region has 17 residues. Germline CDR1 SGHDT, CDR2 YYEEEE. This CDR3 reads CASSLEARGRGQETQYF. CDR3 DNA: TGTGCCAGCAGCTTGGAAGCTCGAGGCAGGGGGCAAGAGACCCAGTACTTC.

V and J are TRBV5-1 and TRBJ1-2, with D possibly being TRBD1 (5 bases). CDR3 length: 15 residues. Germline loops: CDR1 SGHRS, CDR2 YFSETQ. V was pared by 0 bases and J by 4 bases, with 13 bases between. The CDR3 sequence is CASSLVGGGSYGYTF. CDR3 DNA sequence: TGCGCCAGCAGCTTGGTTGGGGGGGGAAGCTATGGCTACACCTTC.

The V and J genes are TRBV7-2 and TRBJ1-1, with 8 bases fitting TRBD1. The CDR3 consists of 18 residues. Germline loops: CDR1 SGHTA, CDR2 FQGNSA. J was trimmed by 0 bases and V by 2 bases; bases with no gene match: 11. CDR3 loop: CASSLTGGQGALNTEAFF. The CDR3 DNA is TGTGCCAGCAGCTTAACGGGTGGCCAGGGGGCGTTGAACACTGAAGCTTTCTTT.

The chain is built from TRBV19 and TRBJ2-3; 10 bases are a match to TRBD2. There are 17 residues in the CDR3. With 6 bases clipped from V and 0 bases from J, the junction kept 9 bases outside the gene matches. Germline values: CDR1 LNHDA, CDR2 SQIVND (reference sequence). Here the CDR3 DNA reads TGTGCCAGTAGCAGGGGCCTAGCGGGGGCTAGCACAGATACGCAGTATTTT. Translation gives CASSRGLAGASTDTQYF. Looking up the rest from reference TRBV19 and TRBJ2-3 gives the full variable domain: DGGITQSPKYLFRKEGQNVTLSCEQNLNHDAMYWYRQDPGQGLRLIYYSQIVNDFQKGDIAEGYSVSREKKESFPLTVTSAQKNPTAFYLCASSRGLAGASTDTQYFGPGTRLTVL.